The 32 T cell receptor beta chains in this list originate from one sample, sequenced in a study of T-cell memory formation after mild COVID-19. Via MiXCR, TCRdb re-called the 5' RACE reads, giving one row per CDR3 protein. The top ten clones hold approximately 2% of a sample with just under 150,000 distinct CDR3 sequences, roughly 6.3% of them seen once. The sequenced sample consisted of PBMCs or a T cell subset sorted from them (not recorded which). The receptors were sampled from an adult woman who had mild COVID-19 (a few samples of this study predate the infection). Cell type and time point are not known.

This clonotype was observed at least ten times. The chain has TRBV7-9 and TRBJ2-1, with a possible D match to TRBD2 (5 bases). Trimming stripped 2 bases from V and 12 bases from J, with 17 bases between. Germline values: CDR1 SEHNR, CDR2 FQNEAQ (reference sequence). The CDR3 has 14 amino acids. CDR3 protein: CASSLLVELGAQFF. CDR3 in DNA: TGTGCCAGCAGCTTACTCGTTGAGCTGGGAGCGCAGTTCTTC.

This clonotype turned up a few times. This CDR3 reads CASSSRGRGNQPQHF. The CDR3 nucleotides are TGTGCCAGCAGCTCCCGGGGACGGGGGAATCAGCCCCAGCATTTT. The chain combines TRBV7-8 with TRBJ1-5; tentative D call: TRBD1 (5 bases). Germline-derived CDR1 and CDR2 are SGHVS and FQNEAQ. V gave up 4 bases and J gave up 4 bases, with 14 bases separating them. This CDR3 has 15 residues.

This clonotype has a handful of counts. CDR3 bases: TGTGCCAGCAGTTTGGGACGGGCATTTAGGGCCTACGAGCAGTACTTC. Amino acids: CASSLGRAFRAYEQYF. The J gene is TRBJ2-7, the V gene TRBV27, with D perhaps assigned TRBD1 or TRBD2 (5 bases each). With 3 bases removed from V and 2 bases from J, the gap between germline ends came to 17 bases. The CDR3 is made up of 16 amino acids. Germline V gene data show CDR1 as MNHEY and CDR2 as SMNVEV (reference sequence).

This clonotype has at least ten counts. The chain combines TRBV10-3 with TRBJ1-5, with D unclear. CDR1 and CDR2 from the germline V gene are ENHRY and SYGVKD. V was trimmed by 11 bases and J by 6 bases, leaving 17 bases between them. The CDR3 covers 13 residues. The CDR3 loop is CAGGPDGAQPQHF. As DNA, the CDR3 is TGTGCCGGCGGCCCGGACGGAGCTCAGCCCCAGCATTTT.

A few counts support this clonotype. The chain has TRBV20-1 and TRBJ1-2; 7 nucleotides agree with TRBD1. The CDR3 contains 11 residues. CDR1 is DFQATT and CDR2 is SNEGSKA in the germline V gene (reference sequence). CDR3 sequence reads: CISPGGNGYTF. The CDR3 DNA sequence: TGCATATCGCCAGGGGGGAATGGCTACACCTTC.

Many counts were recorded for this clonotype. V usage is TRBV12-3 or TRBV12-4 and J usage is TRBJ1-2, with 7 bases identical to TRBD1. The CDR3 has 15 amino acids. Germline trimming cut 2 bases from V and 4 bases from J; bases unmatched to any gene: 7. The CDR3 spells CASSLRPWTGYGYTF. The CDR3 DNA follows: TGTGCCAGCAGTTTACGACCATGGACAGGCTATGGCTACACCTTC.

This clonotype was counted between two and nine times. The V call is TRBV21-1, the J call TRBJ2-3; the D call in the table, TRBD2, was not verified against the DNA. TRBV21-1 is labeled a pseudogene. The CDR3 is 16 residues long. CDR3 amino acids: CASSIPFREGRNTQYF. CDR3 sequence (DNA): TGTGCCAGCAGCATCCCTTTTAGGGAGGGCCGAAATACGCAGTATTTT.

The rearrangement links TRBV24-1 to TRBJ1-2; D unclear. CDR3 length: 13 residues. Trimming left V 4 bases short and J 8 bases short, with 13 bases between. Germline CDR1 and CDR2: KGHDR and SFDVKD. The CDR3 nucleotides are TGTGCCACCAGTGAGGCGATGAGTGCGGGCTACACCTTC. It encodes CATSEAMSAGYTF.

In this sample, this clonotype turned up a few times. The CDR3 spells CASSFSGEVYNEQFF. In DNA, the CDR3 is TGTGCCAGCAGCTTCTCAGGGGAGGTCTACAATGAGCAGTTCTTC. The rearrangement uses TRBV11-3 and TRBJ2-1, with D tentatively TRBD1 or TRBD2 (6 bases each). Trimming removed 3 bases from V and 3 bases from J, with 12 bases in between. Germline V gene data show CDR1 as SGHNT and CDR2 as YENEEA. The CDR3 runs 15 residues.

This clonotype was observed a handful of times. The chain combines TRBV6-2 or TRBV6-3 with TRBJ1-1, with D uncertain. The CDR3 totals 14 residues. Deletions cut 8 bases from V and 0 bases from J, with 13 bases between. CDR1 and CDR2 from the germline V gene are MNHEY and SVGEGT. The CDR3 sequence is CASGSRRMNTEAFF. The CDR3 DNA is TGTGCCAGCGGAAGCCGGAGGATGAACACTGAAGCTTTCTTT.

CDR3 in amino acids: CASSPPPGVSSYNEQFF. The CDR3 DNA reads as TGTGCCAGTAGTCCTCCCCCGGGTGTTAGCTCCTACAATGAGCAGTTCTTC. This chain connects TRBV19 to TRBJ2-1; D gene ambiguous. The germline CDR1 and CDR2 sequences are LNHDA and SQIVND (reference sequence). This CDR3 contains 17 residues. Trimming left V 5 bases short and J 0 bases short, with 17 bases between.

This clonotype turned up a few times. The chain has TRBV12-3 or TRBV12-4 and TRBJ2-3; 8 bases agree with TRBD1. This CDR3 contains 14 residues. Unmatched junction bases numbered 7, after V lost 3 bases and J lost 8 bases. CDR3 DNA: TGTGCCAGCAGTTTGGGCAGGGGGCTTGGTACGCAGTATTTT. Encoded protein: CASSLGRGLGTQYF.

In its sample, this clonotype was seen a few times. The chain uses TRBV18 and TRBJ1-3; D is possibly TRBD1 (5 bases). CDR1 KGHSH and CDR2 LQKENI come from the germline V gene. This CDR3 is 14 amino acids long. V was trimmed by 1 base and J by 7 bases, leaving 11 bases between them. DNA of the CDR3: TGTGCCAGCTCACCACGGAGAGAGGGGAACACCATATATTTT. Translation gives CASSPRREGNTIYF.

This clonotype was detected many times. This chain joins TRBV7-9 and TRBJ2-5; D unclear. V was clipped by 1 base and J by 7 bases, with 7 bases between them. Germline CDR1 and CDR2: SEHNR and FQNEAQ (reference sequence). CDR3 length: 12 residues. The CDR3 DNA follows: TGTGCCAGCAGCTTAGAAGTTAGGACCCAGTACTTC. It is translated as CASSLEVRTQYF.

This clonotype was detected ten times or more. The chain carries TRBV5-1 and TRBJ1-2; 10 nucleotides agree with TRBD1. Germline assignment: CDR1 SGHRS and CDR2 YFSETQ. Germline trimming cut 7 bases from V and 1 base from J; bases unmatched to any gene: 7. The CDR3 length is 15 residues. CDR3 coding DNA: TGCGCCAGCTGGGGACGGACAGGGGGTAACTATGGCTACACCTTC. It yields the protein CASWGRTGGNYGYTF.

This clonotype has more than one count but fewer than ten. The chain links TRBV5-1 to TRBJ2-1; 12 positions match TRBD2. The CDR3 spans 18 residues. The germline CDR1 and CDR2 sequences are SGHRS and YFSETQ. V was clipped by 4 bases and J by 5 bases; unmatched bases: 13. In nucleotides, the CDR3 is TGCGCCAGCAGCAGAGGACTAGCGGGAATGCATTTAAACAATGAGCAGTTCTTC. This encodes CASSRGLAGMHLNNEQFF.

Only a few counts were recorded for this clonotype. The rearrangement joins TRBV6-2 or TRBV6-3 to TRBJ1-5, with TRBD1 as a possible D gene (6 bases). The CDR3 extends over 15 amino acids. Trimming cost V 5 bases and J 2 bases, with 13 bases left between them. Germline V lookup: CDR1 MNHEY, CDR2 SVGEGT. CDR3 region: CASSQNRAGNQPQHF. In DNA form, the CDR3 reads TGTGCCAGCAGTCAGAACAGGGCAGGCAATCAGCCCCAGCATTTT.

This clonotype has at least ten counts. V gene TRBV12-3 or TRBV12-4 combines with J gene TRBJ2-5, with a weak D call TRBD2 (5 bases). Trimming removed 6 bases from V and 5 bases from J, with 13 bases in between. The CDR3 covers 13 residues. The CDR3 region has the DNA TGTGCCAGCAGCCTCGGGGTGGGGGAGACCCAGTACTTC. Translated: CASSLGVGETQYF.

This clonotype was observed at least ten times. The gene calls are TRBV25-1 and TRBJ2-2; the match to TRBD2 covers 10 bases. From germline, CDR1 is MGHDK and CDR2 SYGVNS. V lost 6 bases, J lost 4 bases, and 8 bases stayed unmatched. The CDR3 is 16 residues long. The CDR3 loop reads CASSNPGLAFTGELFF. In DNA form, the CDR3 reads TGTGCCAGCAGCAACCCGGGACTAGCGTTCACCGGGGAGCTGTTTTTT. Together with reference TRBV25-1 and TRBJ2-2, the CDR3 gives the full variable domain: EADIYQTPRYLVIGTGKKITLECSQTMGHDKMYWYQQDPGMELHLIHYSYGVNSTEKGDLSSESTVSRIRTEHFPLTLESARPSHTSQYLCASSNPGLAFTGELFFGEGSRLTVL.

This clonotype has ten or more counts. The chain employs TRBV29-1 and TRBJ2-1; D call uncertain. The CDR3 extends over 16 amino acids. Germline V lookup: CDR1 SQVTM, CDR2 ANQGSEA. With 4 bases removed from V and 7 bases from J, the gap between germline ends came to 23 bases. The CDR3 region has the DNA TGCAGCGTTGTTCGGTCCCCAGCCCAACTGGGGAATGAGCAGTTCTTC. Residues: CSVVRSPAQLGNEQFF.

This clonotype was recorded at least ten times. This sequence joins TRBV29-1 and TRBJ1-1; no reliable D call. The CDR3 is 14 amino acids. Germline V gene lookup returns CDR1 SQVTM and CDR2 ANQGSEA. V gave up 4 bases and J gave up 1 base, with 13 bases separating them. CDR3 sequence reads: CSVARRVSNTEAFF. As DNA, the CDR3 is TGCAGCGTTGCTCGTCGGGTTTCGAACACTGAAGCTTTCTTT.

This clonotype was detected many times. The J gene is TRBJ1-2, the V gene TRBV12-3 or TRBV12-4; 7 bases are a match to TRBD1. This CDR3 is built from 13 residues. J lost 7 bases, V lost 1 base, and 3 bases had no gene match. CDR3 amino acids: CASSLEGALGYTF. In DNA form, the CDR3 reads TGTGCCAGCAGTTTAGAGGGGGCGCTTGGCTACACCTTC.

This clonotype was found a few times. This chain connects TRBV29-1 to TRBJ2-1; 12 bases map to TRBD2. The CDR3 runs 15 residues. V was pared by 8 bases and J by 8 bases, with 13 bases of the junction left unmatched. Per germline, CDR1 SQVTM and CDR2 ANQGSEA. CDR3 residues: CSQSHGASGRDEQFF. As DNA, the CDR3 is TGCAGCCAATCCCACGGGGCTAGCGGGAGGGATGAGCAGTTCTTC.

The chain carries TRBV12-3 or TRBV12-4 and TRBJ1-5; D is perhaps TRBD1 (5 bases). The CDR3 is 13 amino acids. The V end lost 6 bases, the J end lost 10 bases, and 16 bases lay between the germline ends. The DNA for the CDR3 is TGTGCCAGCAGCAGCCAGGGTGCTCACCCCCAGCATTTT. It specifies CASSSQGAHPQHF.

This clonotype was seen repeatedly, ten times or more. The chain combines TRBV5-1 with TRBJ2-2; possible D gene TRBD2, 6 bases. Trimming left V 2 bases short and J 6 bases short, with 14 bases between. Germline-derived CDR1 and CDR2 are SGHRS and YFSETQ. This CDR3 is 15 amino acids long. The CDR3 DNA is TGCGCCAGCAGCTTTCGGTTTACGGGGGCCGGGGAGCTGTTTTTT. This sequence encodes CASSFRFTGAGELFF. The full variable domain, completed using reference TRBV5-1 and TRBJ2-2, is KAGVTQTPRYLIKTRGQQVTLSCSPISGHRSVSWYQQTPGQGLQFLFEYFSETQRNKGNFPGRFSGRQFSNSRSEMNVSTLELGDSALYLCASSFRFTGAGELFFGEGSRLTVL.

This clonotype was counted many times. This rearrangement joins TRBV6-5 to TRBJ2-3; D unresolved. Trimming stripped 6 bases from V and 3 bases from J, with 10 bases between. Germline CDR1 reads MNHEY; CDR2 reads SVGAGI. This CDR3 is 13 amino acids long. The CDR3 spells CASSRKGTDTQYF. The CDR3 nucleotides read TGTGCCAGCAGCCGCAAAGGAACAGATACGCAGTATTTT.

This chain connects TRBV7-3 to TRBJ1-1; D is undetermined. Trimming took off 1 base at V and 0 bases at J, with 3 bases between the two ends. This CDR3 spans 13 amino acids. Germline-derived CDR1 and CDR2 are SGHTA and FQGTGA. The CDR3 loop is CASSLIVNTEAFF. DNA of the CDR3: TGTGCCAGCAGCTTAATAGTGAACACTGAAGCTTTCTTT.

This clonotype was observed at least ten times. The chain couples TRBV20-1 to TRBJ2-7, with TRBD2 identical over 7 bases. Germline assignment: CDR1 DFQATT and CDR2 SNEGSKA (reference sequence). Trimming removed 3 bases from V and 2 bases from J; junction bases left unmatched: 4. The CDR3 contains 13 residues. The CDR3 here is CSASVGLAYEQYF. The DNA for the CDR3 is TGCAGTGCTAGTGTCGGACTAGCCTACGAGCAGTACTTC.

By proportion, this clonotype is medium-sized. V gene TRBV9 combines with J gene TRBJ2-7; 9 bases are shared with TRBD2. The CDR3 has 14 residues. The V gene's germline CDR1 is SGDLS and CDR2 YYNGEE. Trimming at V came to 6 bases and at J to 2 bases, leaving 6 bases not matched to a gene. The CDR3 bases are TGTGCCAGCAACCCTGGCGGGAGGGCCTACGAGCAGTACTTC. Amino acid sequence: CASNPGGRAYEQYF.

The J gene is TRBJ2-5, the V gene TRBV2, with 8 bases that match TRBD2. Germline V CDR1 and CDR2: SNHLY, FYNNEI. The CDR3 length is 16 residues. V trimming: 5 bases; J trimming: 1 base; junction bases outside the gene matches: 9. CDR3 residues: CASSLGLAAAQETQYF. The CDR3 bases are TGTGCCAGCAGTCTCGGACTAGCAGCAGCCCAAGAGACCCAGTACTTC.

This chain uses TRBV7-7 with TRBJ2-1; D gene uncertain. Between the trimmed V and J ends, which lost 5 bases and 4 bases, there was a span of 9 bases. CDR1 is SSHAT and CDR2 is FNYEAQ in the germline V gene (reference sequence). The CDR3 has 13 residues. CDR3 loop: CASSPDLYNEQFF. CDR3 nucleotide sequence: TGTGCCAGCAGCCCCGACCTTTACAATGAGCAGTTCTTC.

The genes are TRBV7-6 and TRBJ2-1; 9 nucleotides agree with TRBD2. There are 15 residues in the CDR3. Germline V gene lookup returns CDR1 SGHVS and CDR2 FNYEAQ. The J segment lost 6 bases and the V segment lost 0 bases, leaving 3 bases of the junction unmatched. CDR3 residues: CASSLAAGGPNEQFF. CDR3 nucleotides: TGTGCCAGCAGCTTAGCAGCGGGGGGACCCAATGAGCAGTTCTTC.